The 24 T cell receptor beta chains below were found in one sample sequenced in a study of response to subunit inactivated influenza vaccine. Each CDR3 protein is one row after TCRdb ran MiXCR on the RT-PCR reads. The table records 550,000 to 600,000 distinct CDR3 sequences, approximately 12% of them present only once. The sequencing here drew on PBMCs from blood, taken on the day of vaccination. These receptors were taken from a man aged 50 to 59 who received an inactivated influenza vaccine.

V gene TRBV4-3 combines with J gene TRBJ2-1; 7 nucleotides match TRBD2. J gave up 5 bases and V 0 bases, and 10 bases lay outside the gene matches. The length of the CDR3 is 17 residues. CDR1 and CDR2 from the germline V gene are LGHNA and YSLEER. DNA for the CDR3: TGCGCCAGCAGCCAAGATACATTGGCTAGCGGCCACAATGAGCAGTTCTTC. It translates to CASSQDTLASGHNEQFF.

This clonotype was seen a handful of times. The J gene is TRBJ2-3, the V gene TRBV11-2; 8 bases are a match to TRBD1. Germline loops: CDR1 SGHAT, CDR2 FQNNGV. Trimming cost V 4 bases and J 10 bases; bases outside gene matches: 7. CDR3 length: 13 residues. The CDR3 here is CASSSTRGQAQYF. The CDR3 region has the DNA TGTGCCAGCAGCTCGACCAGGGGGCAGGCGCAGTATTTT.

This clonotype was picked up a small number of times. This rearrangement joins TRBV20-1 to TRBJ2-6, with 7 bases identical to TRBD1. The trim removed 1 base at V and 0 bases at J, leaving 9 bases unmatched. Looked up from germline, CDR1 is DFQATT and CDR2 is SNEGSKA (reference sequence). The CDR3 totals 18 residues. For the CDR3, the DNA is TGCAGTGCTAGAGTCGGGACAGAGAAAAACTCTGGGGCCAACGTCCTGACTTTC. Amino acids: CSARVGTEKNSGANVLTF.

This clonotype was recorded a few times. The chain uses TRBV12-3 or TRBV12-4 and TRBJ2-3; TRBD2 matches 7 bases. V trimming: 3 bases; J trimming: 2 bases; junction bases outside the gene matches: 5. The CDR3 spans 15 residues. CDR3 sequence reads: CASSLYGGTTDTQYF. The DNA for the CDR3 is TGTGCCAGCAGTTTGTACGGGGGGACCACAGATACGCAGTATTTT.

This chain uses TRBV27 with TRBJ1-6; no definite D call. The V gene lost 2 bases and the J gene lost 5 bases, with 4 bases spanning the gap. Germline CDR1 and CDR2: MNHEY and SMNVEV (reference sequence). The length of the CDR3 is 13 residues. The CDR3 spells CASSLLDNSPLHF. The CDR3 DNA follows: TGTGCCAGCAGTTTACTCGATAATTCACCCCTCCACTTT.

This clonotype has ten or more counts. The J gene is TRBJ2-2, the V gene TRBV7-9; no definite D call. Trimming cost V 3 bases and J 3 bases, with 11 bases left between them. The CDR3 runs to 15 residues. Germline-derived CDR1 and CDR2 are SEHNR and FQNEAQ (reference sequence). The CDR3 bases are TGTGCCAGCAGCTTTCCCCAAGGAGACACCGGGGAGCTGTTTTTT. Translating gives CASSFPQGDTGELFF.

The chain carries TRBV7-8 and TRBJ2-5; D gene unclear. V was cut by 3 bases and J by 7 bases, with 15 bases left in between. The CDR3 is 14 residues long. The germline gives CDR1 SGHVS, CDR2 FQNEAQ. The CDR3 DNA reads as TGTGCCAGCAGCTTCTCCGTCACGACGGGGACCCAGTACTTC. Protein sequence: CASSFSVTTGTQYF.

The J gene is TRBJ2-1, the V gene TRBV20-1, with 7 bases that match TRBD2. V trimming: 0 bases; J trimming: 0 bases; junction bases outside the gene matches: 5. Germline V gives CDR1 DFQATT, CDR2 SNEGSKA (reference sequence). The CDR3 runs 16 residues. CDR3 amino acids: CSARDALAVSYNEQFF. The CDR3 bases are TGCAGTGCTAGAGATGCGCTAGCGGTCTCCTACAATGAGCAGTTCTTC.

This clonotype showed up just a few times. The chain couples TRBV12-3 or TRBV12-4 to TRBJ2-5, with D hard to call. V lost 5 bases and J 3 bases, leaving 10 bases between the germline ends. This CDR3 has 13 residues. CDR3 nucleotide sequence: TGTGCCAGCAGTGGCCGCCTTAAAGAGACCCAGTACTTC. Amino acid sequence: CASSGRLKETQYF.

The genes are TRBV5-1 and TRBJ2-7; D might be TRBD1 (6 bases). The V gene's germline CDR1 is SGHRS and CDR2 YFSETQ. This CDR3 contains 17 residues. Between the trimmed V and J ends, which lost 4 bases and 1 base, there was a span of 21 bases. CDR3 sequence (DNA): TGCGCCAGCAGCCCACACTCCTGGGGGCTTGGGTCCTACGAGCAGTACTTC. This gives the protein CASSPHSWGLGSYEQYF. The variable domain in full, completed from reference TRBV5-1 and TRBJ2-7, reads KAGVTQTPRYLIKTRGQQVTLSCSPISGHRSVSWYQQTPGQGLQFLFEYFSETQRNKGNFPGRFSGRQFSNSRSEMNVSTLELGDSALYLCASSPHSWGLGSYEQYFGPGTRLTVT.

This chain connects TRBV5-1 to TRBJ2-7; 8 nucleotides match TRBD2. The CDR3 runs 15 residues. The V gene end was trimmed by 4 bases and the J gene end by 6 bases; junction bases not matched to a gene: 12. Germline V gene data show CDR1 as SGHRS and CDR2 as YFSETQ. The CDR3 DNA is TGCGCCAGCAGCCGCATTCGGGAGGGGCTTCTCGAGCAGTACTTC. Amino acids: CASSRIREGLLEQYF.

A few counts support this clonotype. The chain uses TRBV10-3 and TRBJ1-1; the D is unclear. The germline V gene encodes CDR1 ENHRY and CDR2 SYGVKD. Trimming shortened V by 2 bases and J by 1 base, and 5 bases separated the two germline ends. CDR3 length equals 13 residues. The CDR3 reads CAISEKSNTEAFF. The CDR3, as DNA: TGTGCCATCAGTGAGAAATCGAACACTGAAGCTTTCTTT.

This clonotype was seen repeatedly, ten times or more. The rearrangement uses TRBV7-3 and TRBJ1-1; TRBD1 matches 7 bases. With 5 bases clipped from V and 2 bases from J, the junction kept 8 bases outside the gene matches. The CDR3 runs 15 residues. Germline CDR1 reads SGHTA; CDR2 reads FQGTGA. CDR3 sequence (DNA): TGTGCCAGCAGCACGACGACAGGGCTCAACACTGAAGCTTTCTTT. Translation gives CASSTTTGLNTEAFF.

This clonotype occurred many times. The chain carries TRBV12-3 or TRBV12-4 and TRBJ2-7; D is tentatively TRBD1 or TRBD2 (6 bases each). The ends were cut back, 5 bases at V and 3 bases at J, with 26 bases in the middle. The CDR3 spans 18 residues. DNA of the CDR3: TGTGCCAGCAGTCCTGGGAGGTACAGGGTGGTAAGCGGCTACGAGCAGTACTTC. This encodes CASSPGRYRVVSGYEQYF.

This clonotype was observed a handful of times. The chain employs TRBV2 and TRBJ1-1; 7 nucleotides agree with TRBD1. This CDR3 is built from 14 residues. Trimming took 5 bases from V and 6 from J; bases not matched to a gene: 9. CDR1 is SNHLY and CDR2 is FYNNEI in the germline V gene. CDR3 region: CASSRTGQLSEAFF. CDR3 in DNA: TGTGCCAGCAGTAGGACGGGACAGCTCTCTGAAGCTTTCTTT.

This clonotype was counted at least ten times. The chain couples TRBV28 to TRBJ2-1; 7 nucleotides match TRBD2. V was clipped by 2 bases and J by 0 bases; unmatched bases: 7. The germline V gene encodes CDR1 MDHEN and CDR2 SYDVKM. This CDR3 is 17 amino acids long. CDR3 DNA: TGTGCCAGCAGTTTAGGTCAGCGCGGGAGCTCCTACAATGAGCAGTTCTTC. Translated, it gives CASSLGQRGSSYNEQFF.

Notes on this clonotype: At one end, the junction sequence differs from germline, possibly due to a read error. V usage is TRBV5-1 and J usage is TRBJ1-1; D is ambiguous. The CDR3 covers 17 residues. CDR1 is SGHRS, CDR2 YFSETQ, per germline. This chain's CDR3 is CASSATRPVGLDTEVFF. The CDR3 coding sequence is TGCGCCAGCAGCGCTACTAGACCCGTCGGGCTAGACACTGAAGTTTTCTTT.

The J gene is TRBJ2-1, the V gene TRBV20-1, with 8 positions matching TRBD1. Looked up from germline, CDR1 is DFQATT and CDR2 is SNEGSKA (reference sequence). CDR3 length: 15 amino acids. Losses at the gene ends were 0 bases for V and 7 bases for J; bases not matched to a gene: 8. CDR3 nucleotide sequence: TGCAGTGCTAGAGAAGACAGGGGATTGGGTAATGAGCAGTTCTTC. It encodes CSAREDRGLGNEQFF.

Only a few counts were recorded for this clonotype. The chain carries TRBV12-3 or TRBV12-4 and TRBJ1-5; D is uncertain. Between the trimmed V and J ends, which lost 4 bases and 0 bases, there was a span of 7 bases. The length of the CDR3 is 14 residues. CDR3 residues: CASSSPPSNQPQHF. CDR3 nucleotides: TGTGCCAGCAGTTCCCCCCCTAGCAATCAGCCCCAGCATTTT.

As to this clonotype: This may stem from a read error, because a much larger clone lies one nucleotide away. DNA of the CDR3: TGTGCCAGCAGCTTAGCGCGCCTAGCGGGAATAGAGACCCACTACTTC. It translates to CASSLARLAGIETHYF. V is TRBV7-2 and J is TRBJ2-5; TRBD2 matches at 9 bases. The germline V gene encodes CDR1 SGHTA and CDR2 FQGNSA. The length of the CDR3 is 16 residues.

This clonotype was seen a few times. The CDR3 bases are TGCGCCAGCAGCTTGCAAGCCCAGCAGGGGACAGATACGCAGTATTTT. This encodes CASSLQAQQGTDTQYF. The chain combines TRBV5-1 with TRBJ2-3, with TRBD1 as a possible D gene (6 bases). CDR3 length: 16 amino acids. Trimming removed 1 base at V and 3 bases at J, with 15 bases between. CDR1 and CDR2 (germline): SGHRS, YFSETQ.

There are many counts of this clonotype. The V gene is TRBV7-9, the J gene TRBJ1-1, with D possibly being TRBD1 (5 bases). Deletions cut 3 bases from V and 4 bases from J, with 12 bases between. The germline CDR1 and CDR2 sequences are SEHNR and FQNEAQ (reference sequence). The CDR3 contains 14 residues. CDR3 sequence (DNA): TGTGCCAGCAGCTTTGCGGGGCGCCCCACTGAAGCTTTCTTT. Its protein is CASSFAGRPTEAFF. The full variable domain, rest sourced from reference TRBV7-9 and TRBJ1-1, is DTGVSQNPRHKITKRGQNVTFRCDPISEHNRLYWYRQTLGQGPEFLTYFQNEAQLEKSRLLSDRFSAERPKGSFSTLEIQRTEQGDSAMYLCASSFAGRPTEAFFGQGTRLTVV.

This clonotype was counted only a few times. The V call is TRBV10-3, the J call TRBJ2-5; 12 bases are shared with TRBD2. The CDR3 runs to 18 residues. The germline CDR1 and CDR2 sequences are ENHRY and SYGVKD. V was pared by 6 bases and J by 0 bases, with 11 bases of the junction left unmatched. CDR3 amino acids: CAISRRLAGESNQETQYF. DNA of the CDR3: TGTGCCATCAGCAGAAGACTAGCGGGGGAGAGTAACCAAGAGACCCAGTACTTC.

This clonotype was observed many times. The chain is built from TRBV29-1 and TRBJ2-7; the D gene could be TRBD1 or TRBD2 (5 bases each). V lost 4 bases to trimming and J lost 0 bases, with 19 bases between them. Germline V CDR1 and CDR2: SQVTM, ANQGSEA. CDR3 size: 16 residues. CDR3 protein: CSVAPYSGTISYEQYF. Here the CDR3 DNA reads TGCAGCGTTGCCCCCTACTCCGGGACCATCTCCTACGAGCAGTACTTC.